These 10 T cell receptor beta chains originate from one sample sequenced in a study of cytomegalovirus exposure and HLA in healthy donors. A multiplex PCR was run with 60 Vbeta primers and 13 Jbeta primers. Assay used: immunoSEQ multiplex PCR; TCRdb lists only in-frame clones, some missing. The table lists 170,000 or so clones, 70% to 85% of them singletons. The sequencing input was PBMCs. These receptors were taken from a woman in her twenties or thirties in good health and CMV-seronegative.

This clone was observed many times. This sequence joins TRBV10-1 and TRBJ1-1; the D is unclear. The V gene lost 4 bases and the J gene lost 3 bases, with 12 bases spanning the gap. Germline V gene sequence: CDR1 WNHNN, CDR2 SYGVQD (reference sequence). There are 14 residues in the CDR3. Here the CDR3 reads CASSGGDSHTEAFF. CDR3 coding DNA: TGCGCCAGCAGTGGCGGGGATTCGCACACTGAAGCTTTCTTT.

This clone appeared a single time. The chain carries TRBV7-2 and TRBJ2-1; 9 nucleotides agree with TRBD2. Germline V lookup: CDR1 SGHTA, CDR2 FQGNSA. The V gene end was trimmed by 3 bases and the J gene end by 0 bases; junction bases not matched to a gene: 6. This CDR3 has 17 amino acids. CDR3 in amino acids: CASSFAGGKGSYNEQFF. CDR3 sequence (DNA): TGTGCCAGCAGCTTCGCGGGAGGGAAGGGCTCCTACAATGAGCAGTTCTTC.

J is TRBJ1-4 and V is TRBV5-6; a possible D gene is TRBD1 (5 bases). Trimming left V 4 bases short and J 5 bases short, with 12 bases between. Germline CDR1 SGHDT, CDR2 YYEEEE. The CDR3 is 14 residues long. The CDR3 spells CASSPGLQNEKLFF. CDR3 bases: TGTGCCAGCAGCCCGGGACTCCAGAATGAAAAACTGTTTTTT.

The rearrangement uses TRBV9 and TRBJ1-6, with TRBD1 as a possible D gene (6 bases). V lost 0 bases and J lost 7, with 11 bases in between. The CDR3 has 15 residues. The germline V gene has CDR1 SGDLS and CDR2 YYNGEE. In DNA, the CDR3 is TGTGCCAGCAGCGTAGGTGGCCAGGGGAATTCACCCCTCCACTTT. As protein: CASSVGGQGNSPLHF.

The chain uses TRBV30 and TRBJ2-2; the D gene is possibly TRBD2 (7 bases). From germline, CDR1 is GTSNPN and CDR2 SVGIG (reference sequence). V lost 3 bases and J 8 bases, leaving 13 bases between the germline ends. The CDR3 covers 13 residues. Here the CDR3 DNA reads TGTGCCTGGAGCCCGAGGGGGGGAGGGGAGCTGTTTTTT. Translation gives CAWSPRGGGELFF.

The chain recombines TRBV4-2 with TRBJ2-1; 15 nucleotides agree with TRBD2. Trimming cost V 1 base and J 0 bases; bases outside gene matches: 7. This CDR3 has 20 residues. The germline V gene encodes CDR1 LGHNA and CDR2 YNFKEQ. This CDR3 reads CASSQAGLAGGLSSYNEQFF. Here the CDR3 DNA reads TGTGCCAGCAGCCAAGCGGGACTAGCGGGGGGCTTGAGCTCCTACAATGAGCAGTTCTTC.

The chain employs TRBV27 and TRBJ1-2; TRBD1 matches 8 bases. The V and J ends lost 4 bases and 7 bases, in that order; junction bases with no gene match: 5. CDR1 and CDR2 (germline): MNHEY, SMNVEV (reference sequence). This CDR3 region has 13 residues. CDR3 sequence reads: CASSWTGWGGYTF. CDR3 sequence (DNA): TGTGCCAGCAGTTGGACAGGGTGGGGTGGCTACACCTTC.

The genes are TRBV19 and TRBJ1-2; 7 bases are a match to TRBD1. Germline loops: CDR1 LNHDA, CDR2 SQIVND (reference sequence). The CDR3 extends over 16 amino acids. The J segment lost 5 bases and the V segment lost 5 bases, leaving 14 bases of the junction unmatched. The CDR3 nucleotides are TGTGCCAGTAGTCCAGAGGGAACAGGGGAAGGTTATGGCTACACCTTC. Translation: CASSPEGTGEGYGYTF.

V is TRBV2 and J is TRBJ1-2, with TRBD1 identical over 8 bases. This CDR3 is 12 amino acids long. The trim removed 5 bases at V and 8 bases at J, leaving 4 bases unmatched. Germline V lookup: CDR1 SNHLY, CDR2 FYNNEI. This CDR3 reads CASSLDRGGYTF. The CDR3 region has the DNA TGTGCCAGCAGTTTAGACAGGGGCGGCTACACCTTC.

This clone was seen just once. This chain links TRBV29-1 with TRBJ2-3; 11 bases agree with TRBD2. The ends lost 7 bases at V and 2 bases at J; junction bases unmatched: 8. CDR1 SQVTM and CDR2 ANQGSEA come from the germline V gene. The CDR3 sequence is 15 residues long. The CDR3 DNA reads TGCAGCGCTTGGGCTAGCGGGAGGTTCACAGATACGCAGTATTTT. Encoded protein: CSAWASGRFTDTQYF.